This entry lists 8 T cell receptor beta chains sequenced from one sample in a study of tissue T cells after allogeneic stem cell transplantation. Sequencing used immunoSEQ multiplex PCR; TCRdb keeps in-frame clones, though not all of them. Of over 5,500 clones in the sample, roughly 49% were seen once. Time point meaning: mouse harvest day 14 after allogeneic transplant. Mouse grafts combined 10^7 T-cell-depleted bone marrow cells with 10^6 splenic CD5+ T cells. The sample was gut tissue. The source is a female BALB/c mouse given C57BL/6 T cells with graft-versus-host disease after an allogeneic hematopoietic cell transplant.

For this clone: Gene labels here are mouse ones. The CDR3 extends 1 residue past the end of the read, so its final part is completed from the germline J gene. The V call is TRBV26, the J call TRBJ2-4, with 10 bases matching TRBD2. V shed 4 bases, J shed 4 bases, and the junction held 5 bases outside the gene matches. CDR1 is KGHPV, CDR2 FQNQEV, per germline (reference sequence). CDR3 size: 15 residues. The CDR3 sequence: CASSPHWGGKNTLYF. CDR3 DNA, as far as it was read: TGTGCCAGCAGTCCACACTGGGGGGGGAAAAACACCTTGTAC. Combining the CDR3 with reference TRBV26 and TRBJ2-4 gives the whole variable domain NSKVIQTPRYLVKGQGQKAKMRCIPEKGHPVVFWYQQNKNNEFKFLINFQNQEVLQQIDMTEKRFSAECPSNSPCSLEIQSSEAGDSALYLCASSPHWGGKNTLYFGAGTRLSVL.

This clone occurred a few times. Germline and genes: mouse. Read sequence stops 1 residue before the CDR3 end, and the germline J gene provides the missing end. This chain links TRBV26 with TRBJ2-7; D remains unclear. Deletions cut 3 bases from V and 4 bases from J, with 7 bases between. Germline CDR1 is KGHPV and CDR2 is FQNQEV (reference sequence). There are 12 residues in the CDR3. The sequenced CDR3 bases are TGTGCCAGCAGTCTCGGCAGGTATGAACAGTAC. It yields the protein CASSLGRYEQY. The whole CDR3 reads CASSLGRYEQYF.

This clone rates as medium-sized. These gene names are mouse names. The read terminates 1 residue ahead of where the CDR3 ends, so the germline J gene completes it. The gene calls are TRBV26 and TRBJ1-4; tentatively, D is TRBD1 (5 bases). Germline-derived CDR1 and CDR2 are KGHPV and FQNQEV (reference sequence). The CDR3 runs 14 residues. V lost 5 bases and J lost 0, with 7 bases in between. CDR3 sequence: CASSTRVSNERLFF. The CDR3 DNA, read in part, is TGTGCCAGCAGTACCAGGGTTTCCAACGAAAGATTATTT.

With respect to this clone: The genes and germline here are from mouse. The DNA ends 1 residue before the CDR3 does, and the rest of the CDR3 is filled in from the germline J gene. This chain joins TRBV13-2 and TRBJ1-2; no clear D. CDR3 length: 15 amino acids. CDR1 is NNHNN, CDR2 SYGAGS, per germline (reference sequence). Trimming removed 0 bases at V and 0 bases at J, with 9 bases between. The CDR3 DNA, read in part, is TGTGCCAGCGGTGATGCTGGCAATGCAAACTCCGACTACACC. Translation: CASGDAGNANSDYT. The entire CDR3 protein is CASGDAGNANSDYTF.

Remarks on this clone: Mouse gene names and germline throughout. The read falls 1 residue short of the CDR3 end, and the missing part is taken from the germline J gene. The V call is TRBV20, the J call TRBJ2-1, with 14 bases identical to TRBD2. Germline CDR1 GFQATS, CDR2 STVNSAI. The CDR3 has 14 amino acids. V gave up 6 bases and J gave up 9 bases; unmatched junction bases: 7. This chain's CDR3 is CGARDWGGADEQFF. CDR3 DNA, as far as it was read: TGTGGTGCCCGGGACTGGGGGGGCGCCGATGAGCAGTTC.

As to this clone: Genes and germline are mouse. The read falls 1 residue short of the CDR3 end, and the missing part is taken from the germline J gene. V usage is TRBV12-1 and J usage is TRBJ1-3, with a possible D match to TRBD1 (6 bases). Per the germline V gene, CDR1 is SGHSN and CDR2 is HYEKVE. The V gene lost 4 bases and the J gene lost 0 bases, with 12 bases spanning the gap. CDR3 length: 15 amino acids. The covered CDR3 bases are TGTGCCAGCTCCAAGGGACATAATTCTGGAAATACGCTCTAT. Residues: CASSKGHNSGNTLY. The full CDR3 protein is CASSKGHNSGNTLYF.

Comments on this clone: One end of the junction fails to match germline, which may point to a read error. Gene names and germline refer to mouse. The read ends 1 residue shy of where the CDR3 ends; the end is completed using the germline J gene. V and J are TRBV13-1 and TRBJ1-5; D gene uncertain. This CDR3 contains 13 residues. Germline V gene sequence: CDR1 NSHNY, CDR2 SYGAGN. The CDR3 loop is CASGDDGNQAPLF. The CDR3 bases that were read are TGTGCCAGCGGTGACGACGGAAACCAGGCTCCGCTT.

A note on this clone: An end of the junction does not agree with germline; a read error may underlie this. Genes and germline come from the mouse. The CDR3: CASSPGLGNYAGQFF. CDR3 bases read: TGTGCCAGCAGTCCCGGACTGGGGAACTATGCTGGGCAGTTC. The V call is TRBV15, the J call TRBJ2-1; 9 bases map to TRBD2. The observed sequence ends 1 residue before the CDR3 terminus, with the missing tail filled in from the germline J gene. The CDR3 totals 15 residues. Germline assignment: CDR1 SGHND and CDR2 FRSKSL.